The 26 T cell receptor beta chains presented below share a single source sample, sequenced in a study of T cell repertoires in cytomegalovirus infection. MiXCR was run by TCRdb on the reads, yielding one entry per CDR3 protein. The table has 600,000 to 800,000 distinct CDR3 sequences, approximately 24% seen once. Specimen: CD8+ T cells from PBMCs. The receptors were gathered from a human donor in good health (CMV status not recorded). Some clones in this sample may be carry-over from other donors' samples.

The chain is built from TRBV12-3 or TRBV12-4 and TRBJ1-2; 9 bases align to TRBD1. The V and J ends lost 6 bases and 6 bases, in that order; junction bases with no gene match: 11. The CDR3 runs to 15 residues. In nucleotides, the CDR3 is TGTGCCAGCAGCTCGGGACAGGGTTTATTAGATGGCTACACCTTC. Protein: CASSSGQGLLDGYTF.

The chain uses TRBV14 and TRBJ2-7; 7 bases line up with TRBD2. Looked up from germline, CDR1 is SGHDN and CDR2 is FVKESK. The CDR3 sequence is 15 residues long. The ends lost 0 bases at V and 2 bases at J; junction bases unmatched: 4. The CDR3 coding sequence is TGTGCCAGCAGCCAAGAGCGGGGGTGGGCCTACGAGCAGTACTTC. It encodes CASSQERGWAYEQYF.

This clonotype has ten or more counts. This chain joins TRBV11-2 and TRBJ2-7; possibly TRBD2 for D (6 bases). Germline V CDR1 and CDR2: SGHAT, FQNNGV. The CDR3 spans 14 residues. V gave up 5 bases and J gave up 2 bases, with 13 bases separating them. CDR3 in DNA: TGTGCCAGCAGCCTACCCGGGACTCCCTACGAGCAGTACGTC. Translation: CASSLPGTPYEQYV.

This chain links TRBV19 with TRBJ2-3; 9 positions agree with TRBD1. The CDR3 loop spans 16 amino acids. The J segment lost 1 base and the V segment lost 11 bases, leaving 13 bases of the junction unmatched. From germline, CDR1 is LNHDA and CDR2 SQIVND (reference sequence). The CDR3 bases are TGTGCCGGCCCCAGGGGGACAGGGTCTGGCACAGATACGCAGTATTTT. Its translation: CAGPRGTGSGTDTQYF.

The chain joins TRBV29-1 to TRBJ2-1; maybe TRBD2 (5 bases). Looked up from germline, CDR1 is SQVTM and CDR2 is ANQGSEA. The CDR3 contains 11 residues. V was cut by 4 bases and J by 6 bases, with 7 bases left in between. The CDR3 reads CSVGGLNEQFF. The CDR3 coding sequence is TGCAGCGTTGGAGGACTCAATGAGCAGTTCTTC.

In this sample, this clonotype turned up a few times. This chain uses TRBV10-3 with TRBJ2-3; 8 nucleotides align to TRBD1. The CDR3 is 14 amino acids. The junction had 3 bases not matched to a gene; V was cut back by 6 bases and J by 1 base. CDR1 ENHRY and CDR2 SYGVKD come from the germline V gene. CDR3 amino acids: CAISATGGTDTQYF. The CDR3 DNA follows: TGTGCCATCAGCGCGACAGGGGGCACAGATACGCAGTATTTT.

This clonotype appeared a few times. The rearrangement links TRBV7-9 to TRBJ1-6; the D is unclear. V dropped 1 base and J dropped 7 bases, with 14 bases sitting between them. The CDR3 sequence is 16 residues long. Germline V gives CDR1 SEHNR, CDR2 FQNEAQ (reference sequence). The CDR3 DNA reads TGTGCCAGCAGCTTAGAGGGTTTGCAGCCGAATTCACCCCTCCACTTT. Protein: CASSLEGLQPNSPLHF.

This clonotype was seen only a few times. This sequence joins TRBV27 and TRBJ1-2, with D maybe TRBD1 (6 bases). In germline, CDR1 is MNHEY, CDR2 SMNVEV (reference sequence). The CDR3 runs to 14 residues. V dropped 2 bases and J dropped 4 bases, with 11 bases sitting between them. As DNA, the CDR3 is TGTGCCAGCAGTTTAATTATGGGGGCCTATGGCTACACCTTC. Encoded protein: CASSLIMGAYGYTF.

This clonotype was found once. V and J are TRBV28 and TRBJ2-1; D uncertain. Germline V lookup: CDR1 MDHEN, CDR2 SYDVKM. CDR3 size: 14 residues. Trimming stripped 1 base from V and 5 bases from J, with 9 bases between. In nucleotides, the CDR3 is TGTGCCAGCAGTTTATTCTTGATCAACAATGAGCAGTTCTTC. Translated, it gives CASSLFLINNEQFF.

In regard to this clonotype: This may be a read error: a much more frequent sequence differs by one nucleotide. The chain combines TRBV7-3 with TRBJ2-3; unclear D gene. Germline CDR1 and CDR2: SGHTA and FQGTGA. CDR3 length: 15 amino acids. This CDR3 reads CAGSSKVGLTDTQYF. The CDR3 nucleotides are TGTGCCGGCAGCTCCAAAGTGGGCTTAACAGATACGCAGTATTTT.

This clonotype was counted a few times. The rearrangement joins TRBV9 to TRBJ2-1, with 7 bases aligning to TRBD2. J gave up 6 bases and V 4 bases, and 7 bases lay outside the gene matches. Germline V gene data show CDR1 as SGDLS and CDR2 as YYNGEE. The CDR3 runs 14 residues. Here the CDR3 DNA reads TGTGCCAGCAGCCCGGGGGGTTTTGGCAATGAGCAGTTCTTC. The encoded protein is CASSPGGFGNEQFF.

This clonotype was found a few times. This chain joins TRBV6-2 or TRBV6-3 and TRBJ2-1, with TRBD2 matching over 11 bases. Trimming took 0 bases from V and 2 from J; bases not matched to a gene: 3. The CDR3 runs 17 residues. Germline V gene lookup returns CDR1 MNHEY and CDR2 SVGEGT. The CDR3 sequence: CASSYSISGGAYNEQFF. CDR3 bases: TGTGCCAGCAGTTACTCGATTAGCGGGGGGGCCTACAATGAGCAGTTCTTC.

This chain uses TRBV5-1 with TRBJ2-1, with 13 bases lining up with TRBD2. CDR1 and CDR2 (germline): SGHRS, YFSETQ. The V segment lost 7 bases and the J segment 6 bases; nucleotides outside the gene matches: 4. CDR3 size: 14 residues. CDR3 in amino acids: CASARTSGGNEQFF. The CDR3 DNA follows: TGCGCCAGCGCCCGGACTAGCGGGGGCAATGAGCAGTTCTTC.

This clonotype was seen a few times. This chain uses TRBV7-6 with TRBJ2-1; D could derive from TRBD1 or TRBD2 (7 bases each). The CDR3 is 16 residues long. With 5 bases removed from V and 5 bases from J, the gap between germline ends came to 19 bases. Germline loops: CDR1 SGHVS, CDR2 FNYEAQ. The CDR3 loop reads CASSLRQGAGNNEQFF. CDR3 DNA sequence: TGTGCCAGCAGCCTCCGACAGGGAGCGGGAAACAATGAGCAGTTCTTC.

The chain carries TRBV15 and TRBJ1-1; the D is unclear. Germline V gene sequence: CDR1 LNHNV, CDR2 YYDKDF (reference sequence). The CDR3 runs 15 residues. Trimming left V 0 bases short and J 5 bases short, with 13 bases between. CDR3 sequence: CATSRDRSGGTEAFF. The CDR3 DNA is TGTGCCACCAGCAGAGATCGGTCGGGAGGGACTGAAGCTTTCTTT. Combining the CDR3 with reference TRBV15 and TRBJ1-1 gives the whole variable domain DAMVIQNPRYQVTQFGKPVTLSCSQTLNHNVMYWYQQKSSQAPKLLFHYYDKDFNNEADTPDNFQSRRPNTSFCFLDIRSPGLGDTAMYLCATSRDRSGGTEAFFGQGTRLTVV.

This rearrangement joins TRBV15 to TRBJ2-5; D may be TRBD2 (5 bases). The CDR3 runs 14 residues. Germline assignment: CDR1 LNHNV and CDR2 YYDKDF (reference sequence). V lost 3 bases and J 3 bases, leaving 11 bases between the germline ends. CDR3 nucleotide sequence: TGTGCCACCAGCAGCACTAGGGTCAAAGAGACCCAGTACTTC. Its translation: CATSSTRVKETQYF.

This chain uses TRBV20-1 with TRBJ2-5, with D perhaps TRBD1 or TRBD2 (5 bases each). Trimming removed 0 bases at V and 6 bases at J, with 17 bases between. Germline lookup yields CDR1 DFQATT and CDR2 SNEGSKA (reference sequence). This CDR3 region has 15 residues. CDR3 sequence: CSARDFRQGRQTQYF. The CDR3 DNA follows: TGCAGTGCTAGAGATTTTCGGCAGGGACGACAGACCCAGTACTTC.

This clonotype showed up just a few times. The chain uses TRBV7-9 and TRBJ1-2; no clear D. The CDR3 spans 14 residues. CDR1 and CDR2 (germline): SEHNR, FQNEAQ (reference sequence). Trimming took off 5 bases at V and 6 bases at J, with 16 bases between the two ends. Here the CDR3 DNA reads TGTGCCAGCAGCCCTCGTTCCGGTTTTGATGGCTACACCTTC. This gives the protein CASSPRSGFDGYTF.

The V and J genes are TRBV2 and TRBJ2-3; 11 bases match TRBD1. J was trimmed by 2 bases and V by 10 bases; bases with no gene match: 8. The CDR3 has 15 amino acids. Germline loops: CDR1 SNHLY, CDR2 FYNNEI. The DNA for the CDR3 is TGTGCCACCTATTGGACAGGGGGCCACACAGATACGCAGTATTTT. Amino acids: CATYWTGGHTDTQYF.

The table lists this clonotype with a few counts. V is TRBV7-9 and J is TRBJ2-1, with a possible D match to TRBD2 (5 bases). The CDR3 length is 10 residues. CDR1 and CDR2 (germline): SEHNR, FQNEAQ (reference sequence). V lost 9 bases and J 9 bases, leaving 9 bases between the germline ends. Written as DNA, the CDR3 is TGTGCCAGTGGGAGCGGTGAGCAGTTCTTC. Protein product: CASGSGEQFF.

The table lists this clonotype with a few counts. The gene calls are TRBV29-1 and TRBJ1-1; D gene uncertain. CDR1 is SQVTM, CDR2 ANQGSEA, per germline. The CDR3 covers 12 residues. V shed 3 bases and J shed 1 base, with 6 bases lying between them. The CDR3 DNA sequence: TGCAGCGTTGATCTGAGGAACACTGAAGCTTTCTTT. Translated, it gives CSVDLRNTEAFF.

This clonotype was seen many times. The V call is TRBV6-6, the J call TRBJ1-1; D is ambiguous. Trimming removed 8 bases at V and 1 base at J, with 8 bases between. CDR3 length: 12 residues. Germline V gene lookup returns CDR1 MNHNY and CDR2 SVGAGI (reference sequence). This chain's CDR3 is CASGKGNTEAFF. DNA for the CDR3: TGTGCCAGCGGTAAGGGGAACACTGAAGCTTTCTTT.

The J gene is TRBJ1-2, the V gene TRBV29-1; 8 positions match TRBD1. The CDR3 totals 12 residues. The J segment lost 6 bases and the V segment lost 7 bases, leaving 7 bases of the junction unmatched. Germline CDR1 reads SQVTM; CDR2 reads ANQGSEA. DNA of the CDR3: TGCAGCGCTAGGACAGGGCATGATGGCTACACCTTC. Translating it yields CSARTGHDGYTF.

This clonotype showed up just once. The J gene is TRBJ2-1, the V gene TRBV28, with a weak D call TRBD2 (6 bases). The CDR3 contains 15 residues. Looked up from germline, CDR1 is MDHEN and CDR2 is SYDVKM. V dropped 8 bases and J dropped 0 bases, with 14 bases sitting between them. Here the CDR3 reads CASYSGESSYNEQFF. The CDR3 DNA reads TGTGCCAGCTATTCGGGGGAGAGCTCCTACAATGAGCAGTTCTTC. The variable domain in full, completed from reference TRBV28 and TRBJ2-1, reads DVKVTQSSRYLVKRTGEKVFLECVQDMDHENMFWYRQDPGLGLRLIYFSYDVKMKEKGDIPEGYSVSREKKERFSLILESASTNQTSMYLCASYSGESSYNEQFFGPGTRLTVL.

In this sample, this clonotype turned up many times. The chain combines TRBV10-3 with TRBJ2-7; 9 bases align to TRBD1. This CDR3 has 16 residues. CDR1 and CDR2 from the germline V gene are ENHRY and SYGVKD. V dropped 8 bases and J dropped 1; count of bases not matched to a gene: 12. The CDR3 spells CAILVRDRDRSYEQYF. The CDR3 bases are TGTGCCATCTTAGTCCGGGACAGGGATAGATCCTACGAGCAGTACTTC.

On this clonotype: This may be a read error: a much more frequent sequence differs by one nucleotide. J is TRBJ1-1 and V is TRBV7-4; D possibly corresponds to TRBD1 (5 bases). The V end was cut by 7 bases, the J end by 1 base, with 19 bases between. From germline, CDR1 is SGHVT and CDR2 SQSDAQ. This CDR3 region has 16 residues. CDR3 sequence (DNA): TGTGCCAGCAACTTTTCCAGGGCGTCGACGAACACTGAAGCTTTCTTT. Translation: CASNFSRASTNTEAFF.